The text below deals with one T cell receptor beta chain. The antigen remains undetermined. CDR1 and CDR2 from the germline V gene are SNHLY and FYNNEI. Trimming removed 6 bases from V and 6 bases from J; junction bases left unmatched: 8. The CDR3 runs 14 residues. This record comes from a study of vaccination and CD4 T cells after COVID-19. Study background: The interval from dose two to post-vaccine sampling had a median of roughly 70 days, and it ranged from 14 to 241.

Treatment described: approximately 9-day PBMC culture with coronavirus spike peptide pools or control peptides (ViraFEST assay). The Oncomine TCR Beta short-read assay was applied to DNA of cultured CD4+ T cells. Genomic DNA was taken out of cultured CD4+ T cells by extraction. TCRdb analysed the PCR reads with MiXCR anew, one entry per CDR3 protein. This table holds about 13,000 distinct CDR3 sequences, just under 75% found once. The source material was CD4+ T cells from blood, cultured in vitro. The TCR comes from a human donor who had recovered from COVID-19. V and J are TRBV2 and TRBJ1-5; TRBD1 matches at 7 bases. The CDR3 region has the DNA TGTGCCAGCAGACCAACAGGGGTAGGTCAGCCCCAGCATTTT. Protein sequence: CASRPTGVGQPQHF.